Listed below are T cell receptor beta chains from one sample, sequenced in a study of blood T cells in healthy people across ages. TCRdb re-analysed the 5' RACE reads in MiXCR, keeping a single row per CDR3 protein. This sample yields some 550,000 distinct CDR3 sequences, of which less than 60% are seen a single time; roughly 24% belongs to the top ten. Sequenced sample: blood. The receptor source for this set is a man aged 80 or over in good health. Each CDR3 is given with its conserved first and last residue. Each record gives: J gene, V gene, CDR3 protein.

J: TRBJ2-7
V: TRBV2
CDR3: CASSEQGIVRYEQYF

J: TRBJ2-3
V: TRBV11-2
CDR3: CASSFRGRSTDTQYF

J: TRBJ1-1
V: TRBV6-2/TRBV6-3
CDR3: CASTDSRDAEAFF

J: TRBJ2-3
V: TRBV29-1
CDR3: CSASASTDTQYF

J: TRBJ2-3
V: TRBV6-5
CDR3: CASHPTGDGDTQYF

J: TRBJ2-5
V: TRBV29-1
CDR3: CSVEGASGGFQETQYF

J: TRBJ2-3
V: TRBV5-1
CDR3: CASSHGTNTDTQYF

J: TRBJ2-1
V: TRBV7-2
CDR3: CASSLVLAGMEQFF

J: TRBJ2-5
V: TRBV29-1
CDR3: CSATRGGETQYF

J: TRBJ1-5
V: TRBV28
CDR3: CASSLGTEPLQPQHF

J: TRBJ2-7
V: TRBV3-1
CDR3: CASSQSVAGGYEQYF

J: TRBJ2-3
V: TRBV7-2
CDR3: CASKEEGGPTDTQYF

J: TRBJ2-5
V: TRBV6-2/TRBV6-3
CDR3: CASNRGLAGLKETQYF

J: TRBJ2-6
V: TRBV5-1
CDR3: CASSLDPSSGANVLTF

J: TRBJ2-5
V: TRBV4-3
CDR3: CASSRTFGPPDQETQYF

J: TRBJ2-3
V: TRBV7-2
CDR3: CASSHTRTGKTDTQYF

J: TRBJ2-3
V: TRBV7-2
CDR3: CASRFPESSTDTQYF

J: TRBJ2-7
V: TRBV7-3
CDR3: CASSPGGAFYEQYF

J: TRBJ1-2
V: TRBV7-2
CDR3: CASSRGPGADYGYTF

J: TRBJ2-7
V: TRBV28
CDR3: CASSFGRVFEQYF

J: -
V: TRBV30
CDR3: CAWRKSSGQNYNEQYF

J: TRBJ2-7
V: TRBV7-9
CDR3: CASSLVGQVSYEQYF

J: TRBJ2-1
V: TRBV5-1
CDR3: CASSLGSGLAGLDEQFF

J: TRBJ2-7
V: TRBV28
CDR3: CASSSPGQSLSYEQYF

J: TRBJ2-3
V: TRBV11-1
CDR3: CASSLQASPTDTQYF